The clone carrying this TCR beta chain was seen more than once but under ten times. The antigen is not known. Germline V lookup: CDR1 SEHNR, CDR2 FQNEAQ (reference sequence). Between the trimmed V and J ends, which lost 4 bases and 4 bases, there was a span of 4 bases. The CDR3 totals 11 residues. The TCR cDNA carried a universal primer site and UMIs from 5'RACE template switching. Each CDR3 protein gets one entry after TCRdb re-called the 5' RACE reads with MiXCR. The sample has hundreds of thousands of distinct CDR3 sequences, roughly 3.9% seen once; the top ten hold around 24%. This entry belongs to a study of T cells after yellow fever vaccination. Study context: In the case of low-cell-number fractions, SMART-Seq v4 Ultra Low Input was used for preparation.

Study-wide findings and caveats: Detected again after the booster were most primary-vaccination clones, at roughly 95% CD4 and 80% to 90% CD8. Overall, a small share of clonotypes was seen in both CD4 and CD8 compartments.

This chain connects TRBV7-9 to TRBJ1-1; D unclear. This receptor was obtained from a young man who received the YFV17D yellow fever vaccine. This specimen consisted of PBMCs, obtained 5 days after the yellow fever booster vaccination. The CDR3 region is CASSYITEAFF. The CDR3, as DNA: TGTGCCAGCAGCTACATCACTGAAGCTTTCTTT.